These 10 T cell receptor beta chains share one sample of origin, sequenced in a study of blood T cell repertoires in COVID-19. Assay: immunoSEQ multiplex PCR; the TCRdb copy retains only in-frame clones and omits some. This sample carries about 140,000 clones, about 70% of them seen once, and the ten largest clones take roughly 14%. The sequencing input was peripheral blood. The receptors here all came from a man older than 75 with acute or convalescent COVID-19.

The rearrangement joins TRBV30 to TRBJ2-1; D not certain. Germline-derived CDR1 and CDR2 are GTSNPN and SVGIG (reference sequence). The length of the CDR3 is 20 residues. V was trimmed by 0 bases and J by 0 bases, leaving 24 bases between them. As DNA, the CDR3 is TGTGCCTGGAGTGTACTGATTAGTCCGGTGAAAACGAGCTCCTACAATGAGCAGTTCTTC. As protein: CAWSVLISPVKTSSYNEQFF.

This clone came up once. The chain couples TRBV5-6 to TRBJ1-1, with D uncertain. Germline assignment: CDR1 SGHDT and CDR2 YYEEEE. V lost 1 base, J lost 6 bases, and 16 bases lay in between. The CDR3 loop spans 15 amino acids. CDR3 protein: CASSLSTLGLPEAFF. CDR3 DNA: TGTGCCAGCAGCTTGTCAACTTTGGGCCTACCTGAAGCTTTCTTT.

V is TRBV30 and J is TRBJ1-2, with 7 bases matching TRBD1. CDR1 is GTSNPN, CDR2 SVGIG, per germline (reference sequence). Trimming at V came to 4 bases and at J to 4 bases, leaving 3 bases not matched to a gene. The CDR3 sequence is 12 residues long. CDR3 nucleotides: TGTGCCTGGACAGACAGGGCCTATGGCTACACCTTC. This codes for CAWTDRAYGYTF.

V and J are TRBV2 and TRBJ2-3, with 9 bases fitting TRBD2. This CDR3 region has 15 residues. Germline values: CDR1 SNHLY, CDR2 FYNNEI. The junction had 2 bases not matched to a gene; V was cut back by 2 bases and J by 2 bases. In DNA, the CDR3 is TGTGCCAGCAGTGAACTAGCGGGGCTCACAGATACGCAGTATTTT. Protein product: CASSELAGLTDTQYF. Filled out from reference TRBV2 and TRBJ2-3, the complete variable domain reads EPEVTQTPSHQVTQMGQEVILRCVPISNHLYFYWYRQILGQKVEFLVSFYNNEISEKSEIFDDQFSVERPDGSNFTLKIRSTKLEDSAMYFCASSELAGLTDTQYFGPGTRLTVL.

The genes are TRBV7-8 and TRBJ1-1; D is undetermined. CDR1 is SGHVS, CDR2 FQNEAQ, per germline. This CDR3 has 13 amino acids. Trimming removed 4 bases from V and 3 bases from J, with 9 bases in between. The CDR3 nucleotides read TGTGCCAGCAGCTCTCTCACGGACACTGAAGCTTTCTTT. It yields the protein CASSSLTDTEAFF.

The chain uses TRBV7-3 and TRBJ1-1, with a weak D call TRBD1 (5 bases). Germline lookup yields CDR1 SGHTA and CDR2 FQGTGA. Trimming removed 5 bases from V and 4 bases from J, with 11 bases in between. This CDR3 spans 13 amino acids. The CDR3 is CASSRDGGTEAFF. CDR3 nucleotides: TGTGCCAGCAGCCGGGACGGGGGCACTGAAGCTTTCTTT.

The chain employs TRBV4-2 and TRBJ2-3; 13 nucleotides line up with TRBD2. The CDR3 spans 16 residues. V gave up 6 bases and J gave up 5 bases; unmatched junction bases: 8. Germline values: CDR1 LGHNA, CDR2 YNFKEQ. In DNA, the CDR3 is TGTGCCAGCAGTCAGGGACTAGCGGGGCGGGGAGATACGCAGTATTTT. Its protein is CASSQGLAGRGDTQYF.

The CDR3 reads CASSTGQTYEQYF. The CDR3 DNA follows: TGTGCCAGCAGCACCGGACAGACCTACGAGCAGTACTTC. The V call is TRBV7-9, the J call TRBJ2-7; D possibly corresponds to TRBD1 (6 bases). This CDR3 comprises 13 residues. Trimming cost V 5 bases and J 2 bases, with 10 bases left between them. Per germline, CDR1 SEHNR and CDR2 FQNEAQ (reference sequence). Combining the CDR3 with reference TRBV7-9 and TRBJ2-7 gives the whole variable domain DTGVSQNPRHKITKRGQNVTFRCDPISEHNRLYWYRQTLGQGPEFLTYFQNEAQLEKSRLLSDRFSAERPKGSFSTLEIQRTEQGDSAMYLCASSTGQTYEQYFGPGTRLTVT.

V usage is TRBV4-3 and J usage is TRBJ2-7; 7 nucleotides match TRBD2. With 2 bases clipped from V and 1 base from J, the junction kept 8 bases outside the gene matches. In germline, CDR1 is LGHNA, CDR2 YSLEER. This CDR3 is 16 amino acids long. CDR3 amino acids: CASSQRFGGGSYEQYF. The CDR3 bases are TGCGCCAGCAGCCAACGGTTCGGGGGAGGGTCCTACGAGCAGTACTTC.

This clone has a single count. This rearrangement joins TRBV3-1 (or the pseudogene TRBV3-2) to TRBJ1-5, with D unclear. V lost 4 bases and J 4 bases, leaving 5 bases between the germline ends. The length of the CDR3 is 12 residues. Per germline, CDR1 LGHDT and CDR2 YNNKEL (reference sequence). The CDR3 bases are TGTGCCAGCAGCCTTCTTAATCAGCCCCAGCATTTT. This encodes CASSLLNQPQHF.